A single TCR beta chain is shown here with its context. This entry comes from a study of cytomegalovirus exposure and HLA in healthy donors. Primers: 60 Vbeta forward and 13 Jbeta reverse. Profiled with immunoSEQ multiplex PCR; TCRdb holds only in-frame clones, not every one. In the table there are 150,000 to 200,000 clones, about 86% of which are singletons. From germline, CDR1 is MGHDK and CDR2 SYGVNS. With V trimmed by 6 bases and J by 5 bases, 13 bases remained unmatched. The CDR3 runs 16 residues. V usage is TRBV25-1 and J usage is TRBJ2-5; TRBD1 matches at 9 bases. The receptor was isolated from a woman under 40 in good health and CMV-seronegative. Sequencing was done on a sample of PBMCs. CDR3 in DNA: TGTGCCAGCAGCCCCTGGGGACAGGGTTATGCGGAGACCCAGTACTTC. It translates to CASSPWGQGYAETQYF.